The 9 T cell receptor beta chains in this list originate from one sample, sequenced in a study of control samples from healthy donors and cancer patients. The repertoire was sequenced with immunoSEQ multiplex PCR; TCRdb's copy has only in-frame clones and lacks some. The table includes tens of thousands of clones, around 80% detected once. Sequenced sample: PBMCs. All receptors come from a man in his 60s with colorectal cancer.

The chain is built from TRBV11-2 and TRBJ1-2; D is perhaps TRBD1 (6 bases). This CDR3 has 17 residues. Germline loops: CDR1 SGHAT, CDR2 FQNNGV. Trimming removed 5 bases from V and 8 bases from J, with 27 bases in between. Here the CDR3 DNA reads TGTGCCAGCAGCCAAACGAGAACACAGGGTCTAGGTTCGGGCTACACCTTC. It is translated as CASSQTRTQGLGSGYTF.

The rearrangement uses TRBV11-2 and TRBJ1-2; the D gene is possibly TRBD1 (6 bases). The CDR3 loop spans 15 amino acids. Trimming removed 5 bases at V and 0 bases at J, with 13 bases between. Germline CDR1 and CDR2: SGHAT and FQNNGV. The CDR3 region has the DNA TGTGCCAGCAGCGTACAGGGCAAAGCTAACTATGGCTACACCTTC. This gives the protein CASSVQGKANYGYTF. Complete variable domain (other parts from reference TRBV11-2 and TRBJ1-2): EAGVAQSPRYKIIEKRQSVAFWCNPISGHATLYWYQQILGQGPKLLIQFQNNGVVDDSQLPKDRFSAERLKGVDSTLKIQPAKLEDSAVYLCASSVQGKANYGYTFGSGTRLTVV.

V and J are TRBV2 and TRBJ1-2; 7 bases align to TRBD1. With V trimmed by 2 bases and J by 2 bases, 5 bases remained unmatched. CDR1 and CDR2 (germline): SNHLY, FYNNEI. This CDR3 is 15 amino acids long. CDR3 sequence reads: CASSERTGGNYGYTF. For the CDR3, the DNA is TGTGCCAGCAGTGAAAGGACAGGCGGAAACTATGGCTACACCTTC. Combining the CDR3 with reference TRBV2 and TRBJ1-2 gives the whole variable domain EPEVTQTPSHQVTQMGQEVILRCVPISNHLYFYWYRQILGQKVEFLVSFYNNEISEKSEIFDDQFSVERPDGSNFTLKIRSTKLEDSAMYFCASSERTGGNYGYTFGSGTRLTVV.

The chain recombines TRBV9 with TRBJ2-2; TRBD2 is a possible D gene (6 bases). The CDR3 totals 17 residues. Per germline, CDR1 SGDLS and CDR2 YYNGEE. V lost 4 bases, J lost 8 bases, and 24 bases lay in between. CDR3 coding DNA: TGTGCCAGCAGCTCCTCTTCTGTCGGGACTTGGGGTGGGGAGCTGTTTTTT. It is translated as CASSSSSVGTWGGELFF.

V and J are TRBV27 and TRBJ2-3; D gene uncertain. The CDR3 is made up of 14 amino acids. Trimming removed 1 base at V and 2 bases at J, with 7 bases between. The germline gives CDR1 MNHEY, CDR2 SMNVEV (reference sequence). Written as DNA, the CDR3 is TGTGCCAGCAGTTTATTCCAGTCCACAGATACGCAGTATTTT. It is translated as CASSLFQSTDTQYF.

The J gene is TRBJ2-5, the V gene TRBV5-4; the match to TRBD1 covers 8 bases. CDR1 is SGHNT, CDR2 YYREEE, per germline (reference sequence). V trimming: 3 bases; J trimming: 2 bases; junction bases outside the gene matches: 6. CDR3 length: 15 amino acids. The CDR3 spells CASSSTGDGQETQYF. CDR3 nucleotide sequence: TGTGCCAGCAGCTCGACAGGGGATGGGCAAGAGACCCAGTACTTC.

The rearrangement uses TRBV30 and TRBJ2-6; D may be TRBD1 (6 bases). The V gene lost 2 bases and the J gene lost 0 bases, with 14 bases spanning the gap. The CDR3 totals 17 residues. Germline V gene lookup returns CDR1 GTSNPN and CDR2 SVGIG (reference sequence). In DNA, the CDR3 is TGTGCCTGGAGTCGTGACAGGACCAACTCTGGGGCCAACGTCCTGACTTTC. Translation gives CAWSRDRTNSGANVLTF.

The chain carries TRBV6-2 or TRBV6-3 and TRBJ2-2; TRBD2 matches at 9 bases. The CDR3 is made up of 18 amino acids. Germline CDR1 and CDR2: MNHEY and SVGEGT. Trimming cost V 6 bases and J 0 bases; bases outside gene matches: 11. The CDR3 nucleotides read TGTGCCAGCAGCTCCCCCCGAGCGGGGGGCTCGAACACCGGGGAGCTGTTTTTT. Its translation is CASSSPRAGGSNTGELFF.

CDR3 in amino acids: CASSLRVPFSLRNEKLFF. The CDR3 DNA is TGTGCCAGCAGTTTGCGGGTTCCTTTCTCCTTACGGAATGAAAAACTGTTTTTT. This sequence joins TRBV28 and TRBJ1-4; no firm D call. Germline CDR1 is MDHEN and CDR2 is SYDVKM. CDR3 length: 18 amino acids. V lost 3 bases and J 5 bases, leaving 22 bases between the germline ends.